One T cell receptor beta chain is described in this entry. The sample comes from a study of cytomegalovirus exposure and HLA in healthy donors. Generated by immunoSEQ multiplex PCR, the TCRdb table keeps only in-frame clones and is missing some. There are 120,000 or so clones in the sample; around 88% occur only once, and around 2% lies in the top ten. J gave up 4 bases and V 1 base, and 6 bases lay outside the gene matches. Germline V gene sequence: CDR1 MGHRA, CDR2 YSYEKL. The CDR3 totals 15 residues. The sequenced material came from PBMCs. This receptor was identified in a young man in good health and CMV-seronegative. V usage is TRBV4-1 and J usage is TRBJ2-7, with 8 bases that match TRBD2. Here the CDR3 DNA reads TGCGCCAGCAGCCAAGCCACGGGAGGGAGGTACGAGCAGTACTTC. Protein: CASSQATGGRYEQYF.